The clone carrying this T cell receptor (beta chain) was counted at least ten times. Its antigen is not identified. These data originate in a study of T cells in Graves' hyperthyroidism and ophthalmopathy. Germline CDR1 and CDR2: DFQATT and SNEGSKA (reference sequence). Trimming removed 5 bases at V and 3 bases at J, with 13 bases between. There are 13 residues in the CDR3. Regarding the study as a whole: Blood also held most thyroid clonotypes expanded beyond 0.001.

What was amplified from RNA transcripts were TCR beta CDR3 regions. A set of HTBI primers served as the primers for a first-round RT-PCR of the TCR CDR3. MiXCR, run by TCRdb on the multiplex PCR reads, gives a single entry per CDR3 protein. The sample lists about 360,000 distinct CDR3 sequences; more than 20% were seen once. Sequencing was performed on blood. The V gene is TRBV20-1, the J gene TRBJ1-1; D gene unclear. The TCR originated in a man aged 45-60 years with Graves' hyperthyroidism. CDR3 in amino acids: CSAPGRVDTEAFF. As DNA, the CDR3 is TGCAGTGCTCCTGGGAGAGTTGACACTGAAGCTTTCTTT.